This TCR delta chain was sequenced during a study of delta chains in infants with herpesvirus infections (dated by TCRdb to the early 2020s). A note on the overall study: From birth, the study prospectively followed a Ugandan infant birth cohort to characterize gammadelta T cell responses to primary cytomegalovirus (CMV) infection. In infants who were infected with CMV after birth, the study searched for a public fetal Vdelta1/Vgamma8 gammadelta TCR clonotype. From PBMC, gammadelta TCRs were sequenced for more than 15 CMV-infected infants (one congenitally infected) and 8 or 9 CMV-uninfected infants who had sufficient sample available. Infant blood samples were grouped into approximate age categories of 1.5, 4, 8 and 12 months. Previously published Belgian fetal and cord blood gammadelta TCR data were added only for comparison and were not generated in this cohort. Results and caveats for the whole study, not just this receptor: Limitations noted by the authors included a small sample size and a lack of race- or environment-matched controls, because nearly all Ugandans acquire CMV before adulthood. Presence of the public clonotype at levels below the detection limit might still occur in CMV-uninfected infants. Detection of the public clonotype was limited to the first time point after infection, and the public clonotype was not found in uninfected infants or in infants infected after 120 days. The public Vdelta1 clonotype was detected in about 20% of the 18 CMV-infected infants, namely three infected postnatally before 120 days of age and the congenitally infected infant. Public-clonotype frequency among Vdelta1 cells appeared to be inversely correlated with age at infection and was observed to decay rapidly, seemingly without persisting beyond around two months.

The library was obtained by RT-PCR. TCR cDNA was generated by reverse transcription of PBMC RNA with SuperScript II and gamma-chain- and delta-chain-specific primers. The cDNA was purified with AMPure XP beads, then amplified and indexed with Illumina adapters using the Nextera XT Index Kit. Sequencing of the gammadelta TCR libraries was done on an Illumina MiSeq using a V2 300-cycle kit. In the original analysis: Using MiXCR v2.1.12, CDR3 sequences were assembled, and reads were mapped onto D, J and V genes obtained from GenBank. VDJtools v1.2.1 was used to perform repertoire analyses of the CDR3 clonotypes. TCRdb recomputed clones from the public reads with CATT; identical DNA rows were then combined. The V and J calls were determined by TCRdb, not by the authors. The sample table contains 150 to 160 delta-chain clones; only one count was recorded for about 65% of them. 75% to 90% of the sample rests with the top ten.

In regard to this clone: The clone's antigen remains unknown. Since a far larger clone is one base different, this is likely a read error.

Pregnant women receiving prenatal care in Kampala, Uganda, were recruited, and the infants of these women were enrolled, with documentation of maternal HIV status required. Weekly visits were made to families, and infant clinical information, oral swabs and peripheral blood were collected beginning at 6 weeks of age and every 4 months thereafter. After blood was collected in heparin tubes, PBMC were isolated using Ficoll-Paque density gradient centrifugation and then cryopreserved. Germline trimming amounts to 3 bases on V and 5 bases on J, with 12 as the count of junction bases outside the gene matches. The CDR3 covers 20 residues, taking in both the cysteine and the phenylalanine. Only the CDR3 portion is preserved as DNA: 60 bases, with reading frame beginning at the first base. The germline V gene provides CDR1 GEAIGNYY and CDR2 EKD.

Sequenced here: peripheral blood, sampled at time point 1 of longitudinal follow-up. The chain links TRDV2 with TRDJ3; 13 junctional bases match TRDD3. The sequence was obtained from a human donor who was a Ugandan infant, either HIV-exposed or HIV-unexposed (not recorded which). In nucleotide form, the sequence is TGTGCCTGTGACGGCTTACTGGGGGATACGCGGACCCGGGACACCCGACAGATGTTTTTC. Translated, this gives CACDGLLGDTRTRDTRQMFF.